This TCR beta chain was retrieved from a study of graft-versus-host responses after intestinal transplantation. In the study overall: All recipients were transplanted with multivisceral, liver-intestinal, or isolated intestinal grafts. Recipients across the board were started on anti-thymocyte globulin induction, then kept on tacrolimus and steroids for approximately three years.

Sequencing was performed with immunoSEQ multiplex PCR; in TCRdb, only in-frame clones are kept and a portion is missing. Among 75,000 to 100,000 clones listed, around four fifths were seen once. In regard to this clone: Its matching antigen is unknown.

Findings of the study overall: Graft-versus-host to host-versus-graft clonal ratios in allografts were high in patients with graft-donor T cell macrochimerism. Among circulating GvH clones, peak levels were associated with early post-transplant declines in HvG clones.

The source was unstimulated CD8+ T cells sorted from spleen or lymph node cells, collected before intestinal transplant. The receptor was isolated from a human donor who received an intestinal transplant.

In DNA form, the CDR3 reads TGTGCCAGCATAGCGGGAGGGCCGAGCCCTTACGAGCAGTACTTC. Translation gives CASIAGGPSPYEQYF. V gene TRBV2 combines with J gene TRBJ2-7, with TRBD2 identical over 11 bases. Germline CDR1 and CDR2: SNHLY and FYNNEI. The CDR3 extends over 15 amino acids. V was clipped by 7 bases and J by 4 bases; unmatched bases: 9.